The 17 T cell receptor beta chains below come from one sample, sequenced in a study of cytomegalovirus exposure and HLA in healthy donors (dated by TCRdb to about 2017). The method was the immunoSEQ multiplex PCR assay. The multiplex PCR relied on a mix of 60 forward primers for TCR Vbeta segments and 13 reverse primers for TCR Jbeta segments. As stored in TCRdb, this immuneACCESS dataset retains in-frame rearrangements with V and J assigned. A fraction of the clones does not appear; measured against another copy, unresolved V genes explain less than half of the discrepancy, and the remainder lacks a known reason. In all, the sample holds 100,000 to 150,000 clones, and 80% of those were seen once. Roughly 9.6% of the sample belongs to the ten largest clones. Sequencing was performed on PBMCs. The receptors originated from a man aged 30 to 39 in good health and CMV-seropositive.

V usage is TRBV6-5 and J usage is TRBJ1-4; D possibly corresponds to TRBD1 (5 bases). This CDR3 comprises 14 residues. In germline, CDR1 is MNHEY, CDR2 SVGAGI. V lost 6 bases and J 7 bases, leaving 15 bases between the germline ends. As DNA, the CDR3 is TGTGCCAGCAGCCTAGGGGTCGGGAGTGAAAAACTGTTTTTT. Residues: CASSLGVGSEKLFF.

This clone was observed a few times. The rearrangement uses TRBV5-8 and TRBJ2-4; weak D call: TRBD1 (5 bases). V lost 2 bases and J 7 bases, leaving 7 bases between the germline ends. The CDR3 consists of 12 residues. The germline V gene encodes CDR1 SGHTS and CDR2 YDEGEE. In DNA form, the CDR3 reads TGTGCCAGCAGCTTAAGACAGAACATTCAGTACTTC. This translates into CASSLRQNIQYF.

The genes are TRBV14 and TRBJ2-3; a weak D match, TRBD2 (6 bases). CDR3 length: 13 residues. Germline V lookup: CDR1 SGHDN, CDR2 FVKESK. The germline V and J ends were trimmed by 5 bases and 2 bases, with 8 bases remaining between them. The CDR3 reads CASSVAATDTQYF. For the CDR3, the DNA is TGTGCCAGCAGCGTAGCGGCCACAGATACGCAGTATTTT.

CDR3 loop: CSADRDGYTF. The CDR3 nucleotides read TGCAGTGCAGACAGGGATGGCTACACCTTC. The rearrangement joins TRBV20-1 to TRBJ1-2; 7 nucleotides align to TRBD1. The CDR3 loop spans 10 amino acids. The germline V gene encodes CDR1 DFQATT and CDR2 SNEGSKA (reference sequence). V trimming: 6 bases; J trimming: 6 bases; junction bases outside the gene matches: 1.

This chain links TRBV11-2 with TRBJ1-1; D uncertain. The CDR3 spans 12 residues. Deletions cut 4 bases from V and 8 bases from J, with 11 bases between. Germline CDR1 reads SGHAT; CDR2 reads FQNNGV. In nucleotides, the CDR3 is TGTGCCAGCAGCTCAGGCGTTAGAGAAGCTTTCTTT. Translated, it gives CASSSGVREAFF.

CDR3 coding DNA: TGTGCCACCAGCAGACTAGCGGGGGCCCCAGATACGCAGTATTTT. This sequence encodes CATSRLAGAPDTQYF. The chain links TRBV15 to TRBJ2-3; TRBD2 agrees at 10 bases. Trimming at V came to 2 bases and at J to 4 bases, leaving 3 bases not matched to a gene. The CDR3 length is 15 residues. Germline lookup yields CDR1 LNHNV and CDR2 YYDKDF (reference sequence).

This chain connects TRBV5-1 to TRBJ1-4, with 7 bases that match TRBD1. Germline loops: CDR1 SGHRS, CDR2 YFSETQ. CDR3 length equals 15 residues. With 3 bases clipped from V and 2 bases from J, the junction kept 4 bases outside the gene matches. As DNA, the CDR3 is TGCGCCAGCAGCTCAGGGGGGTCGACTAATGAAAAACTGTTTTTT. This codes for CASSSGGSTNEKLFF.

This clone was seen only once. In DNA, the CDR3 is TGTGCCAGCAGCCCGGTTGGGGCGTTCTACGAGCAGTACTTC. Protein product: CASSPVGAFYEQYF. This sequence joins TRBV14 and TRBJ2-7; weak D call: TRBD1 (5 bases). The CDR3 contains 14 residues. Looked up from germline, CDR1 is SGHDN and CDR2 is FVKESK. Trimming left V 4 bases short and J 3 bases short, with 13 bases between.

The CDR3 sequence is CASSFRGNYEQYF. As DNA, the CDR3 is TGTGCCAGCAGTTTCAGGGGCAACTACGAGCAGTACTTC. The genes are TRBV27 and TRBJ2-7; maybe TRBD1 (6 bases). The germline V and J ends were trimmed by 3 bases and 3 bases, with 9 bases remaining between them. CDR1 is MNHEY and CDR2 is SMNVEV in the germline V gene (reference sequence). The CDR3 has 13 amino acids.

The V and J genes are TRBV19 and TRBJ1-1, with TRBD1 identical over 8 bases. The V gene end was trimmed by 9 bases and the J gene end by 5 bases; junction bases not matched to a gene: 5. The length of the CDR3 is 12 residues. CDR1 is LNHDA and CDR2 is SQIVND in the germline V gene (reference sequence). CDR3 amino acids: CASRGLRTEAFF. The CDR3 bases are TGTGCCAGCAGGGGGCTGAGGACTGAAGCTTTCTTT.

The V gene is TRBV14, the J gene TRBJ1-4; 7 nucleotides align to TRBD1. Germline trimming cut 3 bases from V and 3 bases from J; bases unmatched to any gene: 10. Germline V CDR1 and CDR2: SGHDN, FVKESK. This CDR3 is 17 amino acids long. The CDR3 coding sequence is TGTGCCAGCAGCCAGGATCCCGCGACAGGGCCTAATGAAAAACTGTTTTTT. It specifies CASSQDPATGPNEKLFF.

This clone was seen a single time. The chain combines TRBV9 with TRBJ1-1; D is unclear. CDR1 SGDLS and CDR2 YYNGEE come from the germline V gene. This CDR3 spans 14 amino acids. V lost 0 bases and J 1 base, leaving 7 bases between the germline ends. This chain's CDR3 is CASSVVSSNTEAFF. The CDR3 nucleotides read TGTGCCAGCAGCGTAGTGTCCTCGAACACTGAAGCTTTCTTT.

V is TRBV9 and J is TRBJ1-5; D gene unclear. Trimming removed 3 bases from V and 0 bases from J, with 7 bases in between. The CDR3 length is 14 residues. Germline CDR1 is SGDLS and CDR2 is YYNGEE. In DNA form, the CDR3 reads TGTGCCAGCAGCGAAGAGAGTAGCAATCAGCCCCAGCATTTT. Translating it yields CASSEESSNQPQHF.

The CDR3, as DNA: TGTGCCAGCAGCCTCTTGGACAGGGGGTCCGAGCAGTACTTC. This encodes CASSLLDRGSEQYF. J is TRBJ2-7 and V is TRBV7-9; the match to TRBD1 covers 10 bases. This CDR3 has 14 amino acids. The germline V gene encodes CDR1 SEHNR and CDR2 FQNEAQ (reference sequence). The ends lost 5 bases at V and 6 bases at J; junction bases unmatched: 7. Drawing the rest from reference TRBV7-9 and TRBJ2-7, the complete variable domain is DTGVSQNPRHKITKRGQNVTFRCDPISEHNRLYWYRQTLGQGPEFLTYFQNEAQLEKSRLLSDRFSAERPKGSFSTLEIQRTEQGDSAMYLCASSLLDRGSEQYFGPGTRLTVT.

The chain is built from TRBV21-1 and TRBJ2-2; the table's TRBD1 call for D was not verified on the DNA. TRBV21-1 is a recognized pseudogene. This CDR3 region has 12 residues. The CDR3 sequence: CASSKEQGELFF. The CDR3 nucleotides read TGTGCCAGCAGCAAAGAACAGGGGGAGCTGTTTTTT.

V gene TRBV5-1 combines with J gene TRBJ2-7; D is unresolved. V shed 1 base and J shed 3 bases, with 14 bases lying between them. The CDR3 covers 15 residues. Germline CDR1 reads SGHRS; CDR2 reads YFSETQ. For the CDR3, the DNA is TGCGCCAGCAGCTTGTACGCAGGTGAGAGCTACGAGCAGTACTTC. This translates into CASSLYAGESYEQYF.

V usage is TRBV5-1 and J usage is TRBJ1-4, with no clear D. This CDR3 region has 14 residues. The germline CDR1 and CDR2 sequences are SGHRS and YFSETQ. Trimming left V 0 bases short and J 7 bases short, with 10 bases between. DNA for the CDR3: TGCGCCAGCAGCTTGGACGCCGAGGCTGAAAAACTGTTTTTT. Protein sequence: CASSLDAEAEKLFF.